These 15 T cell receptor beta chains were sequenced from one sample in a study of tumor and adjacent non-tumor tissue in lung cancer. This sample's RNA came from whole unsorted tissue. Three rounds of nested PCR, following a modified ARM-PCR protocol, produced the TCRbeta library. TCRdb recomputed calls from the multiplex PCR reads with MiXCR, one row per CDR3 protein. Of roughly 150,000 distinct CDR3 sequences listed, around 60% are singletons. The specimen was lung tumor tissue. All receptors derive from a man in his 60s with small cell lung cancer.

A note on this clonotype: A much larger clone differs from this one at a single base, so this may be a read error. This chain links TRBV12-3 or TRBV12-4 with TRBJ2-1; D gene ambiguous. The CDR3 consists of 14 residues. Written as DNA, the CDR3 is TGTGCCAACAGTCTTAGAGGAAAGACGGATGAGCAGTTCTTC. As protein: CANSLRGKTDEQFF.

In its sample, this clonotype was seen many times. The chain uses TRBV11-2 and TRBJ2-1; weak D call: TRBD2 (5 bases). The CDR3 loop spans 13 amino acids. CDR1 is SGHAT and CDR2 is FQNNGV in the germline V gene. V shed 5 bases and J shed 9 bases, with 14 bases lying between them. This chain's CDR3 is CASSRGGWSEQFF. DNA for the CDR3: TGTGCCAGCAGCCGAGGAGGCTGGAGTGAGCAGTTCTTC. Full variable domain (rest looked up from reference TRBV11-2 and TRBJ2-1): EAGVAQSPRYKIIEKRQSVAFWCNPISGHATLYWYQQILGQGPKLLIQFQNNGVVDDSQLPKDRFSAERLKGVDSTLKIQPAKLEDSAVYLCASSRGGWSEQFFGPGTRLTVL.

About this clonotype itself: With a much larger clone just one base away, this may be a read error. The CDR3 spells CASSYSFSKIDTQYF. The DNA of the CDR3 is TGTGCCAGCAGTTACTCGTTTTCGAAAATAGATACGCAGTATTTT. The J gene is TRBJ2-3, the V gene TRBV6-2 or TRBV6-3; D gene uncertain. CDR3 length: 15 amino acids. CDR1 is MNHEY, CDR2 SVGEGT, per germline. V lost 0 bases and J lost 5, with 12 bases in between.

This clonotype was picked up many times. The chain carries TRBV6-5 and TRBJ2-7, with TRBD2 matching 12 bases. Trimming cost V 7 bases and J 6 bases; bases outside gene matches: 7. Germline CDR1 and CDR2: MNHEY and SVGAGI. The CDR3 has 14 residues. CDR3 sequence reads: CASKLLAGGTEQYF. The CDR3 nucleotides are TGTGCCAGCAAGCTACTAGCGGGAGGCACCGAGCAGTACTTC.

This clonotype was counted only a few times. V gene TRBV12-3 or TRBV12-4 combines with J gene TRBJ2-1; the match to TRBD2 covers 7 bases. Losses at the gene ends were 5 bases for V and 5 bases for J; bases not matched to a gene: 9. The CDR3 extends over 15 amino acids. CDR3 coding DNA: TGTGCCAGCAGTAGATCTAGCGGATATGACAATGAGCAGTTCTTC. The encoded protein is CASSRSSGYDNEQFF.

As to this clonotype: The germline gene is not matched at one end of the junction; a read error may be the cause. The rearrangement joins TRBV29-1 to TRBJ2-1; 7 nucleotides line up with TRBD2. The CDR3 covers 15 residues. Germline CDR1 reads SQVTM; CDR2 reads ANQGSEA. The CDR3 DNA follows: TGCAGCATTGCCGGCCTAGCGGTTTCCTACAATGAGGAGTTCTTC. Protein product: CSIAGLAVSYNEEFF.

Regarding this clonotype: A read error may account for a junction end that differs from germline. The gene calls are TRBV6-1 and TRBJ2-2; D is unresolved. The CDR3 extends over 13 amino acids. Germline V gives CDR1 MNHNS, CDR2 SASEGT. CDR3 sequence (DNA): TGTGCCAGCGGTGAAAGGTTGACCGGGGAGCTGTTTTTT. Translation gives CASGERLTGELFF.

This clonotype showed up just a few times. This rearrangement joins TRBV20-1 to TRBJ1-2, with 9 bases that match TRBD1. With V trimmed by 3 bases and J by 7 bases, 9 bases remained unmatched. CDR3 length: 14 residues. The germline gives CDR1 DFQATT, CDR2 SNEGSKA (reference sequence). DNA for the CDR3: TGCAGTGCTAGCGACGTTACAGGGGGCTTTGGCTACACCTTC. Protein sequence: CSASDVTGGFGYTF.

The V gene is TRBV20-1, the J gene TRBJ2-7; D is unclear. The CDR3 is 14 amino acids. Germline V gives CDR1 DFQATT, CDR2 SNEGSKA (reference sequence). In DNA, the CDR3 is TGCAGTGCTTCCGTACGTCAGGTAACCTACGAACAGTACGTC. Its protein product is CSASVRQVTYEQYV.

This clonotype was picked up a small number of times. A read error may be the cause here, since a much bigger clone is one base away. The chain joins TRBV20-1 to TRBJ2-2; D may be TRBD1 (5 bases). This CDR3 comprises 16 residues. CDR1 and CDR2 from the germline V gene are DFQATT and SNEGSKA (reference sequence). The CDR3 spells CCARHPGSRGTGELFF. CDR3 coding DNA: TGCTGTGCTAGACACCCTGGCAGTAGGGGCACCGGGGAGCTGTTTTTT.

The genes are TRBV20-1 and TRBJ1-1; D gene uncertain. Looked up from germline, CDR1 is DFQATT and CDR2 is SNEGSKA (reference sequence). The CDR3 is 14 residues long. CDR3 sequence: CGVRVSLFETEAFF. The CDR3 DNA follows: TGCGGTGTTAGAGTCTCACTATTCGAGACTGAAGCTTTCTTT.

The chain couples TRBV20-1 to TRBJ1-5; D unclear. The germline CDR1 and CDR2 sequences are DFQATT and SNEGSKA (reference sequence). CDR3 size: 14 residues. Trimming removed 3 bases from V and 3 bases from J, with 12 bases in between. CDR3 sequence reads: CSARYRSDNQPQHF. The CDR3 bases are TGCAGTGCTAGGTATAGGTCAGACAATCAGCCCCAGCATTTT.

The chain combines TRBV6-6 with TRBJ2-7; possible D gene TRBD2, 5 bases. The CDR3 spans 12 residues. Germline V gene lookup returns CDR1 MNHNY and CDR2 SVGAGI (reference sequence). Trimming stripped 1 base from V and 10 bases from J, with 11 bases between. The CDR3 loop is CASSYLTDLQYF. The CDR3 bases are TGTGCCAGCAGTTACTTGACGGACTTACAGTACTTC.

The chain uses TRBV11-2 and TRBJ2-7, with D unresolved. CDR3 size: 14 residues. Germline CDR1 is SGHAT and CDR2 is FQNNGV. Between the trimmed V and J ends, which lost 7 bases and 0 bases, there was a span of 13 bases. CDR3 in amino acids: CASNSDLTSYEQYV. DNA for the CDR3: TGTGCCAGCAACTCCGACTTGACCTCCTACGAGCAGTACGTC.

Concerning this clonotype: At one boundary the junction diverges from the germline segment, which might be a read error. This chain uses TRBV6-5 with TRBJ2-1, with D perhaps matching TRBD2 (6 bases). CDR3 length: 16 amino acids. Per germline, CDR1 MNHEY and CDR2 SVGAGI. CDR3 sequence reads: CASSIPGRSGLNGQFF. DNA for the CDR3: TGTGCCAGTAGTATTCCAGGGAGGTCGGGGCTCAATGGGCAGTTTTTC.